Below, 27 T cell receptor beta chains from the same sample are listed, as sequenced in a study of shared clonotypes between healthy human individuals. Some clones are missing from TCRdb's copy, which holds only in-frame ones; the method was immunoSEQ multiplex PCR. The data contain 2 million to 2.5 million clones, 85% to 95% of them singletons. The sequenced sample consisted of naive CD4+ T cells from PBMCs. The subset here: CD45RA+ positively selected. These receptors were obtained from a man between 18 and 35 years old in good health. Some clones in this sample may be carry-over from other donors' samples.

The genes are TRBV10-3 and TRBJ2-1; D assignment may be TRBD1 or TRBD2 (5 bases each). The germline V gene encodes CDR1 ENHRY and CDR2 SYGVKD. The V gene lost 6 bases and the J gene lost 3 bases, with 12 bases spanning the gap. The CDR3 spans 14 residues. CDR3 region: CAISLRDDYNEQFF. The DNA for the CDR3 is TGTGCCATCAGCTTACGGGACGACTACAATGAGCAGTTCTTC.

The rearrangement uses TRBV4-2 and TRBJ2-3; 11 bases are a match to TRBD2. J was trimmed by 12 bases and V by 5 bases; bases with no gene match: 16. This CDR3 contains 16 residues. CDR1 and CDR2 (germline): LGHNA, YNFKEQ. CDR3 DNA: TGTGCCAGCAGCTTCCCGACTAGCGGGATGACTCCTACACAGTATTTT. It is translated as CASSFPTSGMTPTQYF.

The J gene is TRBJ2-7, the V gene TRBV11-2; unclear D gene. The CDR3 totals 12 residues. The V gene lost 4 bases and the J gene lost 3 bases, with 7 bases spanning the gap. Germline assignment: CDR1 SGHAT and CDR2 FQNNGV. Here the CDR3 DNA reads TGTGCCAGCAGCTCGGACGGCTACGAGCAGTACTTC. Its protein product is CASSSDGYEQYF.

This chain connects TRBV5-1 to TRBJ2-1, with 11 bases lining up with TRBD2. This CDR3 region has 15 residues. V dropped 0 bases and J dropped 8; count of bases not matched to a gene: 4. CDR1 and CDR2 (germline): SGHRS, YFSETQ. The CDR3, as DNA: TGCGCCAGCAGCTTGGCGCTAGCGGGAGGTTATGAGCAGTTCTTC. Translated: CASSLALAGGYEQFF.

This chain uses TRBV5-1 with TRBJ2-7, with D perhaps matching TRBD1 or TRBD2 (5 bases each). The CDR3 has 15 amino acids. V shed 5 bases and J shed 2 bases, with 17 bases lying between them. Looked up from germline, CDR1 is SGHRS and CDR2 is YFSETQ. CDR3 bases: TGCGCCAGCAGGGCTTCCGGGACGGAGCCCTACGAGCAGTACTTC. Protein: CASRASGTEPYEQYF.

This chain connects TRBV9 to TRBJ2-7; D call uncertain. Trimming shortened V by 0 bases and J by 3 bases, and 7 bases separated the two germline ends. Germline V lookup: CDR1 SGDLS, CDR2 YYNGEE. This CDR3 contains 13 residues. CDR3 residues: CASSVADDYEQYF. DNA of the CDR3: TGTGCCAGCAGCGTAGCTGACGACTACGAGCAGTACTTC.

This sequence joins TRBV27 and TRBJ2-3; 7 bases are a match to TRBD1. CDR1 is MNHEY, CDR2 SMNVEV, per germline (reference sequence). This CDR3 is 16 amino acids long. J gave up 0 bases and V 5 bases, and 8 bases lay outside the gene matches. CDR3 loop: CASSMNRGASTDTQYF. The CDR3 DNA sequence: TGTGCCAGCAGTATGAACAGGGGCGCTAGCACAGATACGCAGTATTTT.

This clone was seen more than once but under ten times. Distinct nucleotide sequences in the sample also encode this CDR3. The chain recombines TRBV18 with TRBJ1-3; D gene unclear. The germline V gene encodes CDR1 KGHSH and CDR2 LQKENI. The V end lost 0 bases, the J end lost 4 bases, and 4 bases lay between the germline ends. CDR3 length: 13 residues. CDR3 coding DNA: TGTGCCAGCTCACCACCAGGGGGAAACACCATATATTTT. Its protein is CASSPPGGNTIYF. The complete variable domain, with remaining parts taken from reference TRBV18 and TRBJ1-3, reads NAGVMQNPRHLVRRRGQEARLRCSPMKGHSHVYWYRQLPEEGLKFMVYLQKENIIDESGMPKERFSAEFPKEGPSILRIQQVVRGDSAAYFCASSPPGGNTIYFGEGSWLTVV.

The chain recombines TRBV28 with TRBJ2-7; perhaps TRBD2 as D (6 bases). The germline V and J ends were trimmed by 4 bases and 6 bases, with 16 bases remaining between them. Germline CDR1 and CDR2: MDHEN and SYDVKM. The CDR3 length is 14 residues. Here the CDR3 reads CASSSAGTLPEQYF. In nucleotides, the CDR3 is TGTGCCAGCAGTTCGGCGGGAACCCTTCCCGAGCAGTACTTC.

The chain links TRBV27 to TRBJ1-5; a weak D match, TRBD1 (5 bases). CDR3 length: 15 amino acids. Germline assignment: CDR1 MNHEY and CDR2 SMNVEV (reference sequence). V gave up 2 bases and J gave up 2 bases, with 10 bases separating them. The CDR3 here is CASSLGGKGNQPQHF. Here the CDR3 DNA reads TGTGCCAGCAGTTTAGGGGGAAAGGGCAATCAGCCCCAGCATTTT.

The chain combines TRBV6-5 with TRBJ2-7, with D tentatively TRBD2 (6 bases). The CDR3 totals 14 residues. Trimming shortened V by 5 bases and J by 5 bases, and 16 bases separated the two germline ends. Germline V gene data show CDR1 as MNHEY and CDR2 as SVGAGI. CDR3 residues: CASSRSGRSNEQYF. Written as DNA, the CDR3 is TGTGCCAGCAGTCGTTCCGGGAGATCGAACGAGCAGTACTTC.

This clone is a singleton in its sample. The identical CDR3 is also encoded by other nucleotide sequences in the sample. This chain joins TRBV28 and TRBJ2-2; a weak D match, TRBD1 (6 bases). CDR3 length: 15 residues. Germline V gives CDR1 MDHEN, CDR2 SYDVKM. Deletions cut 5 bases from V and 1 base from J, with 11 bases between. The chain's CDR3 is CASSPPGQNTGELFF. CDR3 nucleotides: TGTGCCAGCAGTCCCCCGGGACAGAACACCGGGGAGCTGTTTTTT. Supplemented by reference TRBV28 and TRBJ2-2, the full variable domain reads DVKVTQSSRYLVKRTGEKVFLECVQDMDHENMFWYRQDPGLGLRLIYFSYDVKMKEKGDIPEGYSVSREKKERFSLILESASTNQTSMYLCASSPPGQNTGELFFGEGSRLTVL.

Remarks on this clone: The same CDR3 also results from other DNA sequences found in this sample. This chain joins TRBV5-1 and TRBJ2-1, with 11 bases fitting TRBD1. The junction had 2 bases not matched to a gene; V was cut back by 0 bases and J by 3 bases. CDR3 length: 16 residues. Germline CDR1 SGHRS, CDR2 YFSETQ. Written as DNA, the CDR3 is TGCGCCAGCAGCTTGGCCGGGACAGGGGGCTACAATGAGCAGTTCTTC. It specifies CASSLAGTGGYNEQFF. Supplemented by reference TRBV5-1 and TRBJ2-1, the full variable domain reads KAGVTQTPRYLIKTRGQQVTLSCSPISGHRSVSWYQQTPGQGLQFLFEYFSETQRNKGNFPGRFSGRQFSNSRSEMNVSTLELGDSALYLCASSLAGTGGYNEQFFGPGTRLTVL.

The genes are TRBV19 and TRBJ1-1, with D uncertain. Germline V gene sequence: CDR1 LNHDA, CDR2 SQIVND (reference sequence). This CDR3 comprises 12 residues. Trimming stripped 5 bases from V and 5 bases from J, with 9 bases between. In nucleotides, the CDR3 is TGTGCCAGTAGTGAGGGCTGGACTGAAGCTTTCTTT. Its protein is CASSEGWTEAFF.

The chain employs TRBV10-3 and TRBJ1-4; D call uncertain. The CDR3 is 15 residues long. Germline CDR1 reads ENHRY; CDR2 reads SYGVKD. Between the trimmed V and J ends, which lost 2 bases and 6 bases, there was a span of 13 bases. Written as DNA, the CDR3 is TGTGCCATCAGTGAGACTGGGAGGCGGGATGAAAAACTGTTTTTT. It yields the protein CAISETGRRDEKLFF.

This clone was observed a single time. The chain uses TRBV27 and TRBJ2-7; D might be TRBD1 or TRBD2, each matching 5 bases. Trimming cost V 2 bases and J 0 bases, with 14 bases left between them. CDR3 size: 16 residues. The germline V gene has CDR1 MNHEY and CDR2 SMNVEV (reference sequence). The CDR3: CASSLRGRTLSYEQYF. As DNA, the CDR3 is TGTGCCAGCAGTTTAAGGGGACGGACCCTCTCCTACGAGCAGTACTTC.

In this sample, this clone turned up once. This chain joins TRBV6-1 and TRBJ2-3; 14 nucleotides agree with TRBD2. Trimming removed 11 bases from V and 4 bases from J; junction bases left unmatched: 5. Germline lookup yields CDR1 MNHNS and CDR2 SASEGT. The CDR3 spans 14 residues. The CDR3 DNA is TGTGCCGCACGACTAGCGGGAGGGCCAGATACGCAGTATTTT. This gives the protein CAARLAGGPDTQYF.

The CDR3 protein is CASSRITGGVGANVLTF. CDR3 nucleotide sequence: TGCGCCAGCAGCCGAATTACAGGGGGCGTTGGGGCCAACGTCCTGACTTTC. This sequence joins TRBV4-1 and TRBJ2-6; 9 positions agree with TRBD1. CDR3 length: 17 amino acids. The germline V gene has CDR1 MGHRA and CDR2 YSYEKL. V trimming: 4 bases; J trimming: 3 bases; junction bases outside the gene matches: 7.

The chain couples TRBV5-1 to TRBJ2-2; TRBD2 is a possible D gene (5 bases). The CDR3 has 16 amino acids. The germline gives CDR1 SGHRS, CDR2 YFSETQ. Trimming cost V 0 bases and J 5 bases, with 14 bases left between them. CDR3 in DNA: TGCGCCAGCAGCTTGGGAGGGCCCCGGGGAACCGGGGAGCTGTTTTTT. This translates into CASSLGGPRGTGELFF.

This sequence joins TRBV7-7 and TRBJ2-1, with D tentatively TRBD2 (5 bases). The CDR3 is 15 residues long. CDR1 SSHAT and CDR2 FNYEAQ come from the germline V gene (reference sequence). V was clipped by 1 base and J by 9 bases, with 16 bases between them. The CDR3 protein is CASSLGGSFVFEQFF. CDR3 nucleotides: TGTGCCAGCAGCTTAGGCGGGTCGTTTGTCTTTGAGCAGTTCTTC.

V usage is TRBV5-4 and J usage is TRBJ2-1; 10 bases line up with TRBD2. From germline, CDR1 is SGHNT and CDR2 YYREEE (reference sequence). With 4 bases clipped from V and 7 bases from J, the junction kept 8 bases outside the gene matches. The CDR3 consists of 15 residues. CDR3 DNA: TGTGCCAGCAGCCAAGGGACTAGCGCCCAGAATGAGCAGTTCTTC. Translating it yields CASSQGTSAQNEQFF.

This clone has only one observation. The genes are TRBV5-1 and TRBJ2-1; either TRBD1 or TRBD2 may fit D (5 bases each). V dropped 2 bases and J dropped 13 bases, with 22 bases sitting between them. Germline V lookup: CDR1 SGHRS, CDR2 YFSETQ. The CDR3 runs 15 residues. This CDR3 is CASSLERRGVSEQFF. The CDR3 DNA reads TGCGCCAGCAGCTTAGAGCGGAGAGGGGTGTCGGAACAGTTCTTC. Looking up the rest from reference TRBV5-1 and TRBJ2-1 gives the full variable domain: KAGVTQTPRYLIKTRGQQVTLSCSPISGHRSVSWYQQTPGQGLQFLFEYFSETQRNKGNFPGRFSGRQFSNSRSEMNVSTLELGDSALYLCASSLERRGVSEQFFGPGTRLTVL.

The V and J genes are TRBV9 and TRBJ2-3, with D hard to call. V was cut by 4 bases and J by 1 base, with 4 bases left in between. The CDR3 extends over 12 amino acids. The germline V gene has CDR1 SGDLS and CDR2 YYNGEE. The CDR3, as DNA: TGTGCCAGCAGCAAGGGCACAGATACGCAGTATTTT. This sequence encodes CASSKGTDTQYF.

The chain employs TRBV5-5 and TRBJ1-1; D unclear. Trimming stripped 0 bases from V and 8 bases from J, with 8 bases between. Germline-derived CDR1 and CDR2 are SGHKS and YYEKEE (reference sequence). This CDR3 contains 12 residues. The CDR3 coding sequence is TGTGCCAGCAGCTTGGTAAGGGTAGAAGCTTTCTTT. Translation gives CASSLVRVEAFF.

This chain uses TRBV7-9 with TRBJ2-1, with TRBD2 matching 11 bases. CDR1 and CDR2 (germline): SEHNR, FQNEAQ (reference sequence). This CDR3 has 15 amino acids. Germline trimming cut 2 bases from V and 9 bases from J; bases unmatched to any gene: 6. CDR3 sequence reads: CASSLTSGRYGEQFF. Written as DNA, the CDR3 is TGTGCCAGCAGCTTAACTAGCGGGAGATATGGTGAGCAGTTCTTC.

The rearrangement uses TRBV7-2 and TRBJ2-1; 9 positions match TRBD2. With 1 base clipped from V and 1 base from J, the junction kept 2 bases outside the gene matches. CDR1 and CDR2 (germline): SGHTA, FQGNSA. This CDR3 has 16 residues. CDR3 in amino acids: CASSLGAGGSYNEQFF. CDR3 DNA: TGTGCCAGCAGCTTAGGGGCGGGAGGGTCCTACAATGAGCAGTTCTTC.

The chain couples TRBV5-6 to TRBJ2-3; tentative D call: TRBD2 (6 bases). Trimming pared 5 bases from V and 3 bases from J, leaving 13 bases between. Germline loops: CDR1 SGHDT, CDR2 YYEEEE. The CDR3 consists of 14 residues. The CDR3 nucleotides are TGTGCCAGCAGGTGGTCTAGCGAGACAGATACGCAGTATTTT. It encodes CASRWSSETDTQYF.